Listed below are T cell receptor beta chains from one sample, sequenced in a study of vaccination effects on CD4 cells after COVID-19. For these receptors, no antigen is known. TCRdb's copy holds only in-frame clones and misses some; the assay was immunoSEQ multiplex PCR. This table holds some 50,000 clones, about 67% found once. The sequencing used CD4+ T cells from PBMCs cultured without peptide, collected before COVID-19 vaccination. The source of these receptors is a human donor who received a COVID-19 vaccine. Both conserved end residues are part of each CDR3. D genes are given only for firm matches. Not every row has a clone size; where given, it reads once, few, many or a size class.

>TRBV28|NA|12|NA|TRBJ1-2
TGTGCCAGCAGGGGGGAAGTCTATGGCTACACCTTC
CASRGEVYGYTF
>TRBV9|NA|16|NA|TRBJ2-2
TGTGCCAGCAGCGTAGAGGAGGGGAGAAACACCGGGGAGCTGTTTTTT
CASSVEEGRNTGELFF
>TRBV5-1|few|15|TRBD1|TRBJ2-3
TGCGCCAGCAGCTTGGTGGGACAGGGCACAGATACGCAGTATTTT
CASSLVGQGTDTQYF
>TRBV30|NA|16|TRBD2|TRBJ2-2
TGTGCCTGGAGTAAACGGGGGGGTCCGGCCACCGGGGAGCTGTTTTTT
CAWSKRGGPATGELFF
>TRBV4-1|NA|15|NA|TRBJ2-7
TGCGCCAGCAGCCCCCCCCGGGTGTCCTCCTACGAGCAGTACTTC
CASSPPRVSSYEQYF
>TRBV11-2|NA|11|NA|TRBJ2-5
TGTGCCAGCAGCTTAGTAGAGACCCAGTACTTC
CASSLVETQYF
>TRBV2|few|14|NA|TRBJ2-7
TGTGCCAGCAACCCAACTAATCAAGGGTCCGAGCAGTACTTC
CASNPTNQGSEQYF
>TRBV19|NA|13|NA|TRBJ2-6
TGTGCCAGTAGCTTCTCTGGGGCCAACGTCCTGACTTTC
CASSFSGANVLTF
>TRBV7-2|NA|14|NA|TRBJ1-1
TGTGCCAGCAGCTTAGGGACCCAGAACACTGAAGCTTTCTTT
CASSLGTQNTEAFF
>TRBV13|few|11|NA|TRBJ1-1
TGTGCCAGCAGCTTCAGGGGTGAAGCTTTCTTT
CASSFRGEAFF
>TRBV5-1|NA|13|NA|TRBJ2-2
TGCGCCAGCAGCAGGGGGGACGACGGGGAGCTGTTTTTT
CASSRGDDGELFF
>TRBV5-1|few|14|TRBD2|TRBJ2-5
TGCGCCAGCGGCCTGGGGGGGTTCCGGGAGACCCAGTACTTC
CASGLGGFRETQYF
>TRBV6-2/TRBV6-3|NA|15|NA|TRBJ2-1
TGTGCCAGCAGTTACTCGAGGGCCATGAACAATGAGCAGTTCTTC
CASSYSRAMNNEQFF
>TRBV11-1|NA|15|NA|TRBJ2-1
TGTGCCAGCAGCGCCGACAGGACGCTCCCCAATGAGCAGTTCTTC
CASSADRTLPNEQFF
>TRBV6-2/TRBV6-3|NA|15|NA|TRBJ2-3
TGTGCCAGCAGCCCCATGGGGGTGAGCACAGATACGCAGTATTTT
CASSPMGVSTDTQYF
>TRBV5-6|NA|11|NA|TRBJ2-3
TGTGCCAGCAGCTTGGCGGATACGCAGTATTTT
CASSLADTQYF
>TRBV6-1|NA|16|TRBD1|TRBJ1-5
TGTGCCAGCAGTGTCATCGGGACAGGGATCGATCAGCCCCAGCATTTT
CASSVIGTGIDQPQHF
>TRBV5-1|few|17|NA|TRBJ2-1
TGCGCCAGCAGCTTGGCTAAAGGGAGCGATCTGCACAATGAGCAGTTCTTC
CASSLAKGSDLHNEQFF
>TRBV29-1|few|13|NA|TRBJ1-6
TGCAGCGTCCGACAGACAAATGAGACACCCCTCCACTTT
CSVRQTNETPLHF
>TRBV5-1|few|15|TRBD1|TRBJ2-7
TGCGCCAGCAGCTTGTCGGGGACAGGGGTGAACGAGCAGTACTTC
CASSLSGTGVNEQYF
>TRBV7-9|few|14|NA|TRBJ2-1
TGTGCCAACCGTCTGGCGGGGTACGGCGATGAGCAGTTCTTC
CANRLAGYGDEQFF
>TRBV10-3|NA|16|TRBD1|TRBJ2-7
TGTGCCATCAGTGAGAGGACAGGGGCCCGATACTACGAGCAGTACTTC
CAISERTGARYYEQYF
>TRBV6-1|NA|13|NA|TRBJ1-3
TGTGCCAGCAGTGAATTGGGTGGAAACACCATATATTTT
CASSELGGNTIYF
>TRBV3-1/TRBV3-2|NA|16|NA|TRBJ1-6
TGTGCCAGCAGCTACCGGGGGGCGCGAAGTAATTCACCCCTCCACTTT
CASSYRGARSNSPLHF
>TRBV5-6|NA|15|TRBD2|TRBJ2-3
TGTGCCAGCAGCGGAGCAGCGGGGGGGACAGATACGCAGTATTTT
CASSGAAGGTDTQYF
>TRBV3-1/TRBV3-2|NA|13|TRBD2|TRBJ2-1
TGTGCCAGCAGCCAGCGGGAGACTGGTGAGCAGTTCTTC
CASSQRETGEQFF
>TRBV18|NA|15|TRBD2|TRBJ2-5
TGTGCCAGCTCACCTAACCTAGCGGGGAAAGAGACCCAGTACTTC
CASSPNLAGKETQYF
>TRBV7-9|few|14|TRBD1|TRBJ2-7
TGTGCCAGCAGCCGACAGGGGATCTCCTACGAGCAGTACTTC
CASSRQGISYEQYF
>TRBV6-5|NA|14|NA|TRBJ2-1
TGTGCCAGCAGCCTCCTCGAGGGGTACAATGAGCAGTTCTTC
CASSLLEGYNEQFF
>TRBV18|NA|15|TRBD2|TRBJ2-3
TGTGCCAGCTCACCATCAGCGGGGAGCACAGATACGCAGTATTTT
CASSPSAGSTDTQYF
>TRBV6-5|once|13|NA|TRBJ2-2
TGTGCCAGCAGCCCAACAAGAACCGGGGAGCTGTTTTTT
CASSPTRTGELFF
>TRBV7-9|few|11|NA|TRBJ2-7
TGTGCCAGCAGCCCCCAAGACGAGCAGTACTTC
CASSPQDEQYF
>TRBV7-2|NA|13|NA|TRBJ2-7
TGTGCCAGCAGCCGGACTCCATCCTACGAGCAGTACTTC
CASSRTPSYEQYF
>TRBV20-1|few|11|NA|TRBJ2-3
TGCAGTGCTAGAGCCAAAGATACGCAGTATTTT
CSARAKDTQYF
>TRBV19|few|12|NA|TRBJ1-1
TGTGCCAGTCGAGGTTTGAACACTGAAGCTTTCTTT
CASRGLNTEAFF
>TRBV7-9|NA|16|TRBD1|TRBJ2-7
TGTGCCAGCAGCTCCCGAAGGACAGGGGGCAGCTACGAGCAGTACTTC
CASSSRRTGGSYEQYF
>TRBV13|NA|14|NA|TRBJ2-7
TGTGCCAGCAGCTTAGACAGGAGCCCCTACGAGCAGTACTTC
CASSLDRSPYEQYF
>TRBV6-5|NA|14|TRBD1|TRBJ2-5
TGTGCCAGCAGTCGGGGACAGTTTCGGGAGACCCAGTACTTC
CASSRGQFRETQYF
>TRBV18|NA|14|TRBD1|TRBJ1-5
TGTGCCAGCTCACAGGGACAGGGGAATCAGCCCCAGCATTTT
CASSQGQGNQPQHF
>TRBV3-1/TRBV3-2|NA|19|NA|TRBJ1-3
TGTGCCAGCAGCCGGACCTCCTTGCTCGAGACAGCCTCTGGAAACACCATATATTTT
CASSRTSLLETASGNTIYF
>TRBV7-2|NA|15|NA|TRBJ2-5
TGTGCCAGCAGCTTAGTAGCAGGGCTCCAAGAGACCCAGTACTTC
CASSLVAGLQETQYF
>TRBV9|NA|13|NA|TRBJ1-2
TGTGCCAGCAGCGTAGAAGGGGTAAGGGGCTACACCTTC
CASSVEGVRGYTF
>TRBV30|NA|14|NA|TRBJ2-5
TGTGCCTGGAGTAGGGGGTTGGGGGAAGAGACCCAGTACTTC
CAWSRGLGEETQYF
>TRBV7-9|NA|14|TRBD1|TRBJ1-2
TGTGCCAGCAGCCCTAACAGGGGGCAGGGTGGCTACACCTTC
CASSPNRGQGGYTF
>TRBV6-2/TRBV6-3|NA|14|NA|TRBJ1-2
TGTGCCAGCAGTTACTCGTTTCACAGGCAAGGCTACACCTTC
CASSYSFHRQGYTF
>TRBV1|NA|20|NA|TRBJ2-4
TGCACCAGCAGCCAAGATAGGGCTAGCGGGAGGGCCCGAGCCAAAAACATTCAGTACTTC
CTSSQDRASGRARAKNIQYF
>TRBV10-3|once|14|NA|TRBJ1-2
TGTGCCATCAGTGAGGGTCATGGGGAAAGCGGCTACACCTTC
CAISEGHGESGYTF
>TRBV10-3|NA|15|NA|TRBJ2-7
TGTGCCATCAGTGCGACAGGCCGAATTGGGGTCGAGCAGTACTTC
CAISATGRIGVEQYF
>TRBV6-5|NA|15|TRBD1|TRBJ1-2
TGTGCCAGCAGTTACTCTAGGGGGCAGGGCTATGGCTACACCTTC
CASSYSRGQGYGYTF
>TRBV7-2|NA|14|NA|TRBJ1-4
TGTGCCAGCAGCTTGACAGCAACTAATGAAAAACTGTTTTTT
CASSLTATNEKLFF
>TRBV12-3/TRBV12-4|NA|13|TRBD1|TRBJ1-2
TGTGCCAGCAGTCAACAGGGGAGCTATGGCTACACCTTC
CASSQQGSYGYTF
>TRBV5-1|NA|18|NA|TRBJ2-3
TGCGCCAGCAGCTCTTGGCCGGGCCGGCCCCTTATCACAGATACGCAGTATTTT
CASSSWPGRPLITDTQYF